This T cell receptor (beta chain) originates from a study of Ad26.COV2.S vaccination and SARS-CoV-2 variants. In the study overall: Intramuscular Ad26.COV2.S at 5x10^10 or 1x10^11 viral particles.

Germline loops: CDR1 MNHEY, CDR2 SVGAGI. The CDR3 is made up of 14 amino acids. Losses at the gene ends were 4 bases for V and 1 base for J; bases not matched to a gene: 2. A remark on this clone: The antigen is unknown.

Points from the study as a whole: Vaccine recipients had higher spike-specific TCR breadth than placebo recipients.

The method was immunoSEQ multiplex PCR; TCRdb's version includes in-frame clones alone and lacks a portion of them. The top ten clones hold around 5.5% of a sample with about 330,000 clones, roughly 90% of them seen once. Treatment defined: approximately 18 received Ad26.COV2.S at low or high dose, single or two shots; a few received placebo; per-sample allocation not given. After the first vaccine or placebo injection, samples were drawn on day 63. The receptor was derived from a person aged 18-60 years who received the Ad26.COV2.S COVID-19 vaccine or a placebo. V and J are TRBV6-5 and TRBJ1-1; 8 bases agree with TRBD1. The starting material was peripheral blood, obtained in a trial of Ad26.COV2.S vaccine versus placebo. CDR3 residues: CASSWDRSNTEAFF. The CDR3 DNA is TGTGCCAGCAGTTGGGACAGGTCGAACACTGAAGCTTTCTTT.